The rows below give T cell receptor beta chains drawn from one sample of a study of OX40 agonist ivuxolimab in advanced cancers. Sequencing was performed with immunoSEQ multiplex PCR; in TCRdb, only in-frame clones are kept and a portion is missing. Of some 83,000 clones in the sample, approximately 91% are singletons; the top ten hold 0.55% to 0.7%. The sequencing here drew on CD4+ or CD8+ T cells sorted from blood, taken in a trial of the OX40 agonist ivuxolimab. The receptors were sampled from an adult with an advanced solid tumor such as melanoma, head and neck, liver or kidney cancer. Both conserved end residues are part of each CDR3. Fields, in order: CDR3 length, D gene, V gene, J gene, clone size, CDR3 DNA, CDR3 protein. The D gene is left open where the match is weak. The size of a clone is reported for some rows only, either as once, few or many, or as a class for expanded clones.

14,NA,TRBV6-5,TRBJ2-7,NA,TGTGCCAGCAGTTACGGGGCAGGTCTCTACGAGCAGTACTTC,CASSYGAGLYEQYF
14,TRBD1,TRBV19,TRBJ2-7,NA,TGTGCCAGTAGTCCCGGGACAGGGGTATACGAGCAGTACTTC,CASSPGTGVYEQYF
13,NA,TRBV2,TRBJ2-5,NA,TGTGCCAGCAGTACTGGGGAGTGGGAGACCCAGTACTTC,CASSTGEWETQYF
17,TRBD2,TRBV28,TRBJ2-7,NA,TGTGCCAGCAGGTCGATAGCGGGAGGGCCCCCTCCCTACGAGCAGTACTTC,CASRSIAGGPPPYEQYF
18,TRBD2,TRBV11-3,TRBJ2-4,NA,TGTGCCAGCAGCTTAGGTGTCCGAGCGGGACTAGCCAAAAACATTCAGTACTTC,CASSLGVRAGLAKNIQYF
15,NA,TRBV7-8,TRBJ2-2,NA,TGTGCCAGCAGCTTAATGGGGCCGAACACCGGGGAGCTGTTTTTT,CASSLMGPNTGELFF
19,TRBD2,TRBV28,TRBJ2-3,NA,TGTGCCAGCAGTCCCGAGCTCGGACTAGCGGGGGGCGGCACAGATACGCAGTATTTT,CASSPELGLAGGGTDTQYF
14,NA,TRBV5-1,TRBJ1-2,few,TGCGCCAGCAGCCCGACGGAATCCAACTATGGCTACACCTTC,CASSPTESNYGYTF
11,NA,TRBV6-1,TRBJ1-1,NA,TGTGCCAGCAGTTTAGGGACTGAAGCTTTCTTT,CASSLGTEAFF
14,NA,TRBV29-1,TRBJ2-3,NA,TGCAGCGTTCTGGGTGGCAGGGGAAGTGATACGCAGTATTTT,CSVLGGRGSDTQYF
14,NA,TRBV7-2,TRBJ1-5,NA,TGTGCCAGCAGCTTAGGACGGCCCAATCAGCCCCAGCATTTT,CASSLGRPNQPQHF
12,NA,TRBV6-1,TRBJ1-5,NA,TGTGCCAGCAGCCGTAACTTTGGGCCCCAGCATTTT,CASSRNFGPQHF